Detailed here is one T cell receptor beta chain. What it binds is unknown. The listed genes are named as in mouse. The read stops 1 residue short of the end of the CDR3; the missing end is completed from the germline J gene. The data originate from a study of tissue T cells after allogeneic stem cell transplantation. General observations from the study: Limitations included a small, clinically heterogeneous cohort and limited sampling depth. Only a limited share of tissue TCRs appeared in blood or spleen. Anatomically similar tissues had similar TCR repertoires within each patient.

The protocol was immunoSEQ multiplex PCR, while the TCRdb copy is restricted to in-frame clones and leaves out a portion. Found here are some 6,600 clones, over 40% of them singletons; the top ten hold around 7.5%. Trimming pared 5 bases from V and 5 bases from J, leaving 11 bases between. Germline CDR1 reads SGHSA; CDR2 reads FRNQAP. The CDR3 is made up of 13 amino acids. Described time point: mouse harvest day 7 after allogeneic transplant. Mouse grafts combined 10^7 T-cell-depleted bone marrow cells with 10^6 splenic CD5+ T cells. The rearrangement uses TRBV16 and TRBJ2-5; D tentatively fits TRBD1 or TRBD2 (5 bases each). This receptor was identified in a female BALB/c mouse given C57BL/6 T cells with graft-versus-host disease after an allogeneic hematopoietic cell transplant. The sample taken for sequencing was lymph node tissue. CDR3 bases read: TGTGCAAGCAGCACGCAGGGACGAGACACCCAGTAC. Its protein product is CASSTQGRDTQY. The whole CDR3 region reads CASSTQGRDTQYF.